The subject of this entry is one T cell receptor (beta chain). The antigen remains undetermined. This sample was included in a study of CD4 T cell repertoires in COVID-19. About the research overall: Other coronavirus spike proteins restimulated relabeled CFSE-low cells expanded with IL-2 for 9 to 10 days.

Sequencing was done directly on freshly isolated, uncultured memory T cells. The protocol was immunoSEQ multiplex PCR, while the TCRdb copy is restricted to in-frame clones and leaves out a portion. This sample has thousands of clones, with around four fifths found just once. Study-wide results and caveats: Some SARS-CoV-2 clonotypes, between roughly 7 and 27%, recurred in SARS-CoV and/or HKU1 cultures. Suggested intraclonal diversification: top SARS-CoV-2-reactive clonotypes appeared in two or three memory subsets.

CDR3 length equals 12 residues. Germline values: CDR1 MNHEY, CDR2 SVGAGI. Between the trimmed V and J ends, which lost 8 bases and 6 bases, there was a span of 13 bases. This clonotype was sampled from a human donor who had COVID-19. Specimen: effector memory CD4+ T cells from blood, collected before the COVID-19 pandemic. This chain links TRBV6-5 with TRBJ1-1; D gene ambiguous. The CDR3 protein is CASGGNGAEAFF. Written as DNA, the CDR3 is TGTGCCAGCGGAGGAAACGGGGCTGAAGCTTTCTTT.